This TCR beta chain was recorded in a study of neurological immune-mediated disorders. Looking at the study overall: The multiple sclerosis group of approximately 35 included roughly 31 relapsing-remitting and 3 secondary progressive patients. General study points: The study found no CDR3 amino acid sequences shared by expanded clones across subjects, suggesting private repertoires in all groups. Neither clinical nor MRI features showed any association with the multiple sclerosis repertoire cluster, and the authors stated that larger cohorts are needed.

This clonotype came up many times. Antigen: not known. Source material was 2 million unsorted PBMCs, stored at -80 °C in RNAlater. V was pared by 0 bases and J by 0 bases, with 11 bases of the junction left unmatched. The CDR3 covers 19 residues. The V gene's germline CDR1 is SGHRS and CDR2 YFSETQ. TCRdb re-derived calls from the 5' RACE reads in MiXCR, one entry per CDR3 protein. The data contain some 57,000 distinct CDR3 sequences, 4.5% to 5.5% of them seen just once; the ten biggest clones take up around 3.3%. The genes are TRBV5-1 and TRBJ2-4; 8 bases map to TRBD1. This TCR derives from a woman aged 45-65 years with multiple sclerosis. The sequencing sample was made of PBMCs. CDR3 residues: CASSLDRTGYEIAKNIQYF. The CDR3 DNA sequence: TGCGCCAGCAGCTTGGATCGGACAGGGTACGAGATAGCCAAAAACATTCAGTACTTC. The full variable domain, with the rest looked up from reference TRBV5-1 and TRBJ2-4, is KAGVTQTPRYLIKTRGQQVTLSCSPISGHRSVSWYQQTPGQGLQFLFEYFSETQRNKGNFPGRFSGRQFSNSRSEMNVSTLELGDSALYLCASSLDRTGYEIAKNIQYFGAGTRLSVL.